The present TCR beta chain was sequenced within a study of human T cells and chemical hapten exposure. About the study: Sensitization used 2% DPC on around 2 cm by around 2 cm upper inner arm skin.

Documented time point: patch test 2, 6 weeks after DPC sensitization. Described treatment: therapeutic diphenylcyclopropenone sensitization with weekly scalp DPC. It was from unfractionated whole blood that total RNA was extracted. Individual cDNA molecules received unique molecular identifiers in the library. One entry per CDR3 protein results from TCRdb running MiXCR on the RACE reads. The table lists about 70,000 distinct CDR3 sequences, 7.5% to 9.5% of them singletons. Germline V gene lookup returns CDR1 MNHEY and CDR2 SMNVEV (reference sequence). Trimming left V 2 bases short and J 11 bases short, with 15 bases between. The length of the CDR3 is 13 residues.

The chain links TRBV27 to TRBJ1-1; tentative D call: TRBD1 (6 bases). The source is a woman aged 50 to 60 with alopecia areata. Some clones in this sample may be carry-over from other donors' samples. The sample here was whole blood, taken in connection with sensitization to the hapten diphenylcyclopropenone (DPC). CDR3 DNA sequence: TGTGCCAGCAGTTTACCCGGACAGCCGCGGGCTTTCTTT. Residues: CASSLPGQPRAFF.